These T cell receptor beta chains were read from a single sample in a study of vaccination and CD4 T cells after COVID-19. TCRdb re-called the PCR reads through MiXCR, storing one row per CDR3 protein. The table has 7,000 or so distinct CDR3 sequences, 30% to 45% seen once. Antigens for these TCRs are unknown. Sequencing was performed on CD4+ T cells from blood, cultured in vitro. These receptors originate from a human donor in good health. CDR3s include the opening cysteine and the closing phenylalanine or tryptophan. The D gene is left open where the match is weak. Rows may omit the clone size; those that give it use once, few, many or a size class.

j_call d_call v_call clone_size cdr3_aa cdr3_nt
TRBJ2-2 NA TRBV20-1 NA CSYREWRTGELFF TGCAGTTATAGGGAATGGCGCACCGGGGAGCTGTTTTTT
TRBJ2-6 NA TRBV5-4 NA CASSLDSSSGANVLTF TGTGCCAGCAGCTTGGACAGTAGCTCTGGGGCCAACGTCCTGACTTTC
TRBJ1-1 TRBD1 TRBV28 NA CASAKGALNTEAFF TGTGCCAGCGCGAAGGGGGCCCTGAACACTGAAGCTTTCTTT
TRBJ2-2 TRBD2 TRBV12-3/TRBV12-4 NA CASSPTLTSGTGELFF TGTGCCAGCAGTCCAACCTTGACTAGCGGGACCGGGGAGCTGTTTTTT
TRBJ1-1 NA TRBV15 NA CATSRGYGNTEAFF TGTGCCACCAGCAGGGGGTACGGGAACACTGAAGCTTTCTTT
TRBJ1-3 NA TRBV19 NA CASSLGNTIYF TGTGCCAGTAGCCTGGGAAACACCATATATTTT
TRBJ1-1 NA TRBV5-4 NA CASSLRGGTEAFF TGTGCCAGCAGCTTGCGGGGGGGAACTGAAGCTTTCTTT
TRBJ2-1 NA TRBV7-7 NA CASSSNSGQAEQFF TGTGCCAGCAGCTCTAACTCAGGGCAGGCCGAGCAGTTCTTC
TRBJ1-2 NA TRBV27 NA CASSLDRNYGYTF TGTGCCAGCAGCTTGGACCGGAACTATGGCTACACCTTC
TRBJ2-7 NA TRBV7-2 few CASSLEGVDYAYEQYF TGTGCCAGCAGCTTAGAGGGGGTCGACTATGCCTACGAGCAGTACTTC
TRBJ1-1 NA TRBV18 NA CASSGQMNTEAFF TGTGCCAGCTCCGGACAGATGAACACTGAAGCTTTCTTT
TRBJ2-1 TRBD2 TRBV6-2/TRBV6-3 NA CASSERGASYNEQFF TGTGCCAGCAGTGAGCGGGGGGCCTCCTACAATGAGCAGTTCTTC
TRBJ2-3 NA TRBV4-1 medium-sized CASSQSRGSDTQYF TGCGCCAGCAGCCAATCGAGGGGTTCAGATACGCAGTATTTT
TRBJ2-1 TRBD1 TRBV19 few CASSTDRVREQFF TGTGCCAGTAGTACGGACAGGGTACGTGAGCAGTTCTTC
TRBJ2-7 NA TRBV6-1 NA CASRETASYEQYF TGTGCCAGCAGAGAGACAGCCTCCTACGAGCAGTACTTC
TRBJ1-1 NA TRBV6-2/TRBV6-3 NA CASSYLDMNTEAFF TGTGCCAGCAGTTACCTTGACATGAACACTGAAGCTTTCTTT
TRBJ1-1 TRBD1 TRBV5-1 NA CASNYITRQGGINTEAFF TGCGCCAGCAACTACATTACCCGACAGGGAGGTATAAACACTGAAGCTTTCTTT
TRBJ2-4 TRBD2 TRBV7-9 NA CASSLLGLAGGIQYF TGTGCCAGCAGCTTATTGGGACTAGCGGGAGGCATTCAGTACTTC
TRBJ1-1 NA TRBV5-1 once CASHRPGWNTEAFF TGCGCCAGCCACCGTCCGGGTTGGAACACTGAAGCTTTCTTT
TRBJ1-1 NA TRBV15 NA CATSIDVGHSNTEAFF TGTGCCACCAGCATCGATGTTGGGCATTCGAACACTGAAGCTTTCTTT
TRBJ1-2 TRBD1 TRBV7-2 NA CASSSTQGAYGYTF TGTGCCAGCAGCTCTACACAGGGGGCGTATGGCTACACCTTC
TRBJ1-1 NA TRBV6-1 NA CASSPQTLNTEAFF TGTGCCAGCAGCCCTCAGACTCTGAACACTGAAGCTTTCTTT
TRBJ2-7 TRBD2 TRBV7-2 NA CASSLSLAGGYEQYF TGTGCCAGCAGCTTAAGCCTAGCGGGGGGGTACGAGCAGTACTTC
TRBJ1-1 NA TRBV12-3/TRBV12-4 NA CASSDLGVNTEAFF TGTGCCAGCAGTGACCTCGGGGTGAACACTGAAGCTTTCTTT
TRBJ1-1 NA TRBV29-1 NA CSVARGNTEAFF TGCAGCGTTGCCAGGGGAAACACTGAAGCTTTCTTT
TRBJ2-1 TRBD2 TRBV6-1 NA CASRTSGMPNEQFF TGTGCCAGCCGGACTAGCGGGATGCCGAATGAGCAGTTCTTC
TRBJ1-3 NA TRBV2 few CASRRDSGNTIYF TGTGCCAGCCGACGAGACTCTGGAAACACCATATATTTT
TRBJ2-7 NA TRBV30 few CAWSRRRTYEQYF TGTGCCTGGAGTCGACGGAGAACCTACGAGCAGTACTTC
TRBJ1-4 TRBD1 TRBV20-1 NA CSAREQGAREKLFF TGCAGTGCTAGAGAGCAGGGGGCGCGTGAAAAACTGTTTTTT
TRBJ1-2 NA TRBV7-2 few CASSSRPQTGHGYTF TGTGCCAGCAGCTCCCGGCCCCAGACAGGACATGGCTACACCTTC
TRBJ1-2 NA TRBV6-1 few CASSEVLRANYGYTF TGTGCCAGCAGTGAAGTACTGAGGGCTAACTATGGCTACACCTTC
TRBJ1-1 TRBD1 TRBV6-2/TRBV6-3 NA CASSYPGTAKTEAFF TGTGCCAGCAGTTACCCAGGGACAGCCAAGACTGAAGCTTTCTTT
TRBJ1-1 NA TRBV28 NA CASSLRGGLGSTEAFF TGTGCCAGCAGTTTAAGGGGGGGGCTCGGGTCCACTGAAGCTTTCTTT
TRBJ1-2 TRBD1 TRBV20-1 few CSAIPDRDYGYTF TGCAGTGCTATACCCGACAGGGACTATGGCTACACCTTC
TRBJ1-1 NA TRBV6-2/TRBV6-3 few CASSYDGLSEAFF TGTGCCAGCAGTTACGACGGCCTTTCTGAAGCTTTCTTT
TRBJ1-5 NA TRBV7-2 few CASSLVGGNDQPQHF TGTGCCAGCAGCTTAGTCGGGGGAAATGATCAGCCCCAGCATTTT
TRBJ1-2 NA TRBV25-1 NA CASRRGQNYGYTF TGTGCCAGCAGGCGAGGACAGAACTATGGCTACACCTTC
TRBJ2-5 TRBD1 TRBV7-7 NA CASSLQGAGETQYF TGTGCCAGCAGTTTACAGGGGGCTGGAGAGACCCAGTACTTC
TRBJ2-3 TRBD2 TRBV4-1 NA CASSQTPGLAGAGTDTQYF TGCGCCAGCAGCCAAACTCCGGGACTAGCGGGAGCGGGCACAGATACGCAGTATTTT
TRBJ1-2 NA TRBV5-4 few CASSLAGQPNYGYTF TGTGCCAGCAGCTTAGCCGGGCAGCCTAACTATGGCTACACCTTC
TRBJ1-1 NA TRBV5-1 NA CASSRYRVGDTEAFF TGCGCCAGCAGCAGGTACAGGGTGGGGGACACTGAAGCTTTCTTT
TRBJ2-7 TRBD1 TRBV7-9 NA CASSLAGQHYEQYF TGTGCCAGCAGCTTAGCGGGACAGCACTACGAGCAGTACTTC
TRBJ2-1 NA TRBV11-1 few CASSSREGRSYNEQFF TGTGCCAGCAGCTCCCGAGAGGGGAGGTCCTACAATGAGCAGTTCTTC
TRBJ2-5 NA TRBV4-3 NA CASSQDRGQGPSETQYF TGCGCCAGCAGCCAAGATCGGGGGCAGGGCCCCTCAGAGACCCAGTACTTC
TRBJ1-3 NA TRBV7-9 NA CASSSHNPQGWGGNTIYF TGTGCCAGCAGCTCGCATAACCCCCAGGGGTGGGGGGGAAACACCATATATTTT
TRBJ1-5 NA TRBV24-1 few CATSSVTENQPQHF TGTGCCACCTCCAGTGTGACGGAGAATCAGCCCCAGCATTTT
TRBJ1-2 NA TRBV19 few CASSVDSSLYGYTF TGTGCCAGTAGTGTTGACAGCTCCCTCTATGGCTACACCTTC
TRBJ2-2 TRBD1 TRBV19 NA CASSGRPGGANTGELFF TGTGCCAGTAGTGGTCGGCCAGGGGGCGCGAACACCGGGGAGCTGTTTTTT
TRBJ1-1 NA TRBV30 NA CAWSRKLLGTEAFF TGTGCCTGGAGTCGTAAGCTGCTAGGCACTGAAGCTTTCTTT
TRBJ2-1 TRBD2 TRBV20-1 NA CSASLLAGGGNEQFF TGCAGTGCTAGCCTGCTAGCGGGAGGAGGGAATGAGCAGTTCTTC
TRBJ2-7 NA TRBV7-8 NA CASSFGWAEQYF TGTGCCAGCAGCTTTGGTTGGGCAGAGCAGTACTTC
TRBJ1-5 NA TRBV19 few CASSIVRDLNQPQHF TGTGCCAGTAGTATAGTTCGGGACCTTAATCAGCCCCAGCATTTT
TRBJ1-5 NA TRBV18 NA CASSPTQGSNQPQHF TGTGCCAGCTCACCGACACAGGGTAGCAATCAGCCCCAGCATTTT
TRBJ1-6 TRBD1 TRBV6-1 few CASGQGAYNSPLHF TGTGCCAGCGGACAGGGGGCATATAATTCACCCCTCCACTTT
TRBJ1-5 NA TRBV2 large CASSEGALGGSSNQPQHF TGTGCCAGCAGTGAAGGGGCTCTCGGGGGATCGAGCAATCAGCCCCAGCATTTT